What follows are 3 T cell receptor beta chains derived from one specimen sequenced in a study of T cell responses to AZD1222 COVID-19 vaccine (dated by TCRdb to about 2021). The label giving this sample's time point can be read as: baseline before first vaccination. Library method: the immunoSEQ multiplex PCR assay. TCRdb mirrors the immuneACCESS table, restricted to in-frame sequences. Some clones are absent from its copies; in checked studies, under half trace to an unresolved V gene, and the reason for the others is unknown. The sample table lists about 110,000 clones, 92% of them with a count of one. The ten largest clones represent roughly 7.8% of the sample. Sequenced material: peripheral blood, taken on day 0 of AZD1222 vaccination. These receptors all stem from an adult in good health.

This chain joins TRBV30 and TRBJ1-6; D unresolved. CDR3 size: 10 residues. Germline CDR1 GTSNPN, CDR2 SVGIG (reference sequence). Trimming took 5 bases from V and 13 from J, leaving 9 bases between them. The DNA for the CDR3 is TGTGCCTGGGGACCGGGGCCCCTCCACTTT. Protein product: CAWGPGPLHF.

The V gene is TRBV5-1, the J gene TRBJ2-1; D may be TRBD2 (6 bases). This CDR3 contains 16 residues. The germline CDR1 and CDR2 sequences are SGHRS and YFSETQ. V was shortened by 2 bases and J by 0 bases, with 12 bases between the two germline ends. The CDR3 is CASSFLAGGSYNEQFF. The CDR3 DNA is TGCGCCAGCAGCTTTCTTGCCGGGGGCTCCTACAATGAGCAGTTCTTC. The variable domain in full, completed from reference TRBV5-1 and TRBJ2-1, reads KAGVTQTPRYLIKTRGQQVTLSCSPISGHRSVSWYQQTPGQGLQFLFEYFSETQRNKGNFPGRFSGRQFSNSRSEMNVSTLELGDSALYLCASSFLAGGSYNEQFFGPGTRLTVL.

The chain uses TRBV12-1 and TRBJ1-4; the table's D call of TRBD1 was not tested on the DNA. TRBV12-1 is tagged as a pseudogene. The CDR3 runs to 16 residues. The CDR3 DNA reads TGTGCCAGCAGCCTAAATAGACAGGCCCGAGGTGAAAAACTGTTTTTT. It codes for CASSLNRQARGEKLFF.